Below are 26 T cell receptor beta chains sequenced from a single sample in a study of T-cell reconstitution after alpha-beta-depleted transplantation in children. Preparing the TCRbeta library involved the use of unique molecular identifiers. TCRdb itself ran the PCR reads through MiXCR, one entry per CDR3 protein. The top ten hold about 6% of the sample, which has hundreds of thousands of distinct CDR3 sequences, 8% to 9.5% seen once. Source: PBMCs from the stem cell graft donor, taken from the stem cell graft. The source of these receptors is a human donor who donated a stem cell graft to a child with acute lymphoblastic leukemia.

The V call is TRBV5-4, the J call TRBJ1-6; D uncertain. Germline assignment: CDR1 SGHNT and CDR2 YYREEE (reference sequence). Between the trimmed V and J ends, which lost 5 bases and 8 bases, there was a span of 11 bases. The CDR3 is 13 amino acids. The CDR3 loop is CASRTTWDSPLHF. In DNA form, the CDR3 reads TGTGCCAGCAGAACCACCTGGGATTCACCCCTCCACTTT.

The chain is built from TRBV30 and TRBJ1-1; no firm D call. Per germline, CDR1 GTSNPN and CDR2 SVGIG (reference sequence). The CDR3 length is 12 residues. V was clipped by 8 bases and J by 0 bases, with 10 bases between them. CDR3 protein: CAVQDLNTEAFF. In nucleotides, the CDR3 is TGTGCCGTCCAGGACTTGAACACTGAAGCTTTCTTT.

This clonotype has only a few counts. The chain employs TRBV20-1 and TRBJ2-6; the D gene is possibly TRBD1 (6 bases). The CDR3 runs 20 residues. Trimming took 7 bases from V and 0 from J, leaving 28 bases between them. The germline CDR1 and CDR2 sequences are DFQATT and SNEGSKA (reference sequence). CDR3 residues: CSGYGWGDRTQSSGANVLTF. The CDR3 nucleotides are TGCAGTGGCTACGGGTGGGGCGACAGGACGCAAAGCTCTGGGGCCAACGTCCTGACTTTC.

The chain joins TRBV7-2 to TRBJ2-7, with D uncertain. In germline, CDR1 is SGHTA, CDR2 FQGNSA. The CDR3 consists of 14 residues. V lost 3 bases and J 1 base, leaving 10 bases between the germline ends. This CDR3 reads CASSLGGNSYEQYF. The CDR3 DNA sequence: TGTGCCAGCAGCTTGGGCGGAAATTCCTACGAGCAGTACTTC.

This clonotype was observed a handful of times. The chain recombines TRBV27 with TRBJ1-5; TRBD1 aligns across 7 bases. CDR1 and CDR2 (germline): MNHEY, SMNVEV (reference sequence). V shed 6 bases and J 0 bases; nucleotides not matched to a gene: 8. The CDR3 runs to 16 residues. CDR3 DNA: TGTGCCAGCAGCTACAGGGGATGGGATAGCAATCAGCCCCAGCATTTT. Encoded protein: CASSYRGWDSNQPQHF.

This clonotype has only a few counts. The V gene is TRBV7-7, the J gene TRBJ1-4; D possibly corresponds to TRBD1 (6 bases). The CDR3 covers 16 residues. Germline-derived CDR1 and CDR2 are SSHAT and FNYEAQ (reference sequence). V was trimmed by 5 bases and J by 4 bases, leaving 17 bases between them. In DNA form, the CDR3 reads TGTGCCAGCAGCGTGCCCCCGGGGGCCTTTAATGAAAAACTGTTTTTT. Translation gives CASSVPPGAFNEKLFF.

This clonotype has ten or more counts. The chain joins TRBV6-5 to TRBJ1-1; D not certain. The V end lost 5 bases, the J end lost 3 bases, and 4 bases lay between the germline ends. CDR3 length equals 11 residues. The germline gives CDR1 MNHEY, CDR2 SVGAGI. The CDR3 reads CASSRDTEAFF. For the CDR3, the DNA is TGTGCCAGCAGTCGGGACACTGAAGCTTTCTTT.

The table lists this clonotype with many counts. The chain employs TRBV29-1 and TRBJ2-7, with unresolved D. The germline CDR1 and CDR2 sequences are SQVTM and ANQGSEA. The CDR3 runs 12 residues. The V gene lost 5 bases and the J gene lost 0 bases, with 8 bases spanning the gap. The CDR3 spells CSVRLNSYEQYF. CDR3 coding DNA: TGCAGCGTTAGACTGAACTCCTACGAGCAGTACTTC.

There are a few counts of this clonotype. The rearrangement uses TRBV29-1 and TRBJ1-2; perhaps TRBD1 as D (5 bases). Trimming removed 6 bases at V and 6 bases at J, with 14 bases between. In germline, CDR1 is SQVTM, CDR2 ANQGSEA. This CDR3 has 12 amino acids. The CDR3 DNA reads TGCAGCGTGGCCAGGGCTTCGGATGGCTACACCTTC. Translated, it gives CSVARASDGYTF.

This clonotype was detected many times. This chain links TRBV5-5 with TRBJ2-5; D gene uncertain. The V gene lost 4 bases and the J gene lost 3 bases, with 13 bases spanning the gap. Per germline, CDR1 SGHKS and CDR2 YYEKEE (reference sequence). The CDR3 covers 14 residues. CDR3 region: CASSPYVGKETQYF. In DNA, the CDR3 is TGTGCCAGCAGCCCTTATGTGGGGAAAGAGACCCAGTACTTC.

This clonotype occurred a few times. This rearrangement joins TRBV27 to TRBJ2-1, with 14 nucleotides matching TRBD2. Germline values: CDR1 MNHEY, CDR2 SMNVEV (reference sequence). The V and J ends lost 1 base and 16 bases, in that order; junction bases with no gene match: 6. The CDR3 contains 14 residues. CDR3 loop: CASSLYRTSGGHFF. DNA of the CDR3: TGTGCCAGCAGTTTATATCGGACTAGCGGGGGGCATTTCTTC.

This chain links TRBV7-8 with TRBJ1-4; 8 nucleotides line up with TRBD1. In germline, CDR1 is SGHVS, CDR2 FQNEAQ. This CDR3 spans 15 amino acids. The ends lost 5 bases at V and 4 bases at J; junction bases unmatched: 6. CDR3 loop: CASSLDRAINEKLFF. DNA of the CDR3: TGTGCCAGCAGCCTGGACAGGGCGATTAATGAAAAACTGTTTTTT.

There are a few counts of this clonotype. Here the CDR3 reads CASTPDTGELFF. CDR3 DNA sequence: TGTGCCAGCACCCCGGACACCGGGGAGCTGTTTTTT. This sequence joins TRBV28 and TRBJ2-2, with D hard to call. Germline CDR1 MDHEN, CDR2 SYDVKM. V was trimmed by 7 bases and J by 3 bases, leaving 6 bases between them. The CDR3 covers 12 residues.

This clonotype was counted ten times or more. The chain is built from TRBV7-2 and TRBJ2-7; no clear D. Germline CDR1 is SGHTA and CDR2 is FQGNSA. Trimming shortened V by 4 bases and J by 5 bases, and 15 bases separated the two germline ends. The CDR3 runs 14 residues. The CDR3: CASSSISLADEQYF. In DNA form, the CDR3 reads TGTGCCAGCAGCTCAATATCACTCGCCGACGAGCAGTACTTC.

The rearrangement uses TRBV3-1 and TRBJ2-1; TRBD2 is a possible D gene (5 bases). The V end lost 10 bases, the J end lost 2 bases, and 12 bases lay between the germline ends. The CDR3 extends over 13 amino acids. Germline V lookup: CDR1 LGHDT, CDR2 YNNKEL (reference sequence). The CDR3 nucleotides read TGTGCCACAAGGGAGAACGCCTACAATGAGCAGTTCTTC. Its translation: CATRENAYNEQFF.

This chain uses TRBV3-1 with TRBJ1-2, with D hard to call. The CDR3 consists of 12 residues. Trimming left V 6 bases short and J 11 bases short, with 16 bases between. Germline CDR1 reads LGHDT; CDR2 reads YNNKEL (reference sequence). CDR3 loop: CASSRSGNTYTF. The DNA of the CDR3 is TGTGCCAGCAGTCGTTCAGGAAACACGTACACCTTC. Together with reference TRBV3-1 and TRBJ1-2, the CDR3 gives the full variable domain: DTAVSQTPKYLVTQMGNDKSIKCEQNLGHDTMYWYKQDSKKFLKIMFSYNNKELIINETVPNRFSPKSPDKAHLNLHINSLELGDSAVYFCASSRSGNTYTFGSGTRLTVV.

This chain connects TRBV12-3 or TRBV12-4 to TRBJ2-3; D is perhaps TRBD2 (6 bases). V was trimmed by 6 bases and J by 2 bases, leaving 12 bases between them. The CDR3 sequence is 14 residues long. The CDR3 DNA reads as TGTGCCAGCAGCCCGCGGGAAACCACAGATACGCAGTATTTT. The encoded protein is CASSPRETTDTQYF.

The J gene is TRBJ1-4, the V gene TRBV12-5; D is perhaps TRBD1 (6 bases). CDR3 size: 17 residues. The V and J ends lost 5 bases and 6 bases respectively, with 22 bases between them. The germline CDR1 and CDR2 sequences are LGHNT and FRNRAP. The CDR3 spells CASGVTGMISSDEKLFF. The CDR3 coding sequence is TGTGCTAGTGGTGTAACAGGGATGATTTCATCAGATGAAAAACTGTTTTTT.

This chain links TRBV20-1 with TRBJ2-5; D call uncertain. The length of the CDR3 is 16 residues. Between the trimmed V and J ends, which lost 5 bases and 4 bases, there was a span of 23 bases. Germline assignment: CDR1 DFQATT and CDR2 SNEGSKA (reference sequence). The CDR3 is CSAAPHGGVGIETQYF. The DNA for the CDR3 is TGCAGTGCTGCCCCTCATGGCGGTGTGGGGATAGAGACCCAGTACTTC.

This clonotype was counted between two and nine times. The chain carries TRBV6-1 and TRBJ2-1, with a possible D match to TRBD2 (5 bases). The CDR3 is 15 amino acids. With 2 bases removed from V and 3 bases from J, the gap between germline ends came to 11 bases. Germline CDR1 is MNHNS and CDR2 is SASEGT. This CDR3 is CASSESVAGYNEQFF. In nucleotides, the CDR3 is TGTGCCAGCAGTGAAAGTGTGGCGGGCTACAATGAGCAGTTCTTC.

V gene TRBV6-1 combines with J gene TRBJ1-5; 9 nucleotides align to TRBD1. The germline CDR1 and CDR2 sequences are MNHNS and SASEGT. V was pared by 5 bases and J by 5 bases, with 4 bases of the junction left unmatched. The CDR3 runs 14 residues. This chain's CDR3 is CASSKGQGHQPQHF. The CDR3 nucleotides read TGTGCCAGCAGTAAGGGACAGGGTCATCAGCCCCAGCATTTT.

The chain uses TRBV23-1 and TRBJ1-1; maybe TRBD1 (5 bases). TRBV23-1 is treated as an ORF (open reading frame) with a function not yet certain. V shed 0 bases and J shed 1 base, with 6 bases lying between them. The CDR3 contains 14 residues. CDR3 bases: TGCGCCAGCAGTCAATCGCAGGGGAACACTGAAGCTTTCTTT. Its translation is CASSQSQGNTEAFF.

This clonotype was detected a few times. CDR3 region: CSARVGNYGYTF. The CDR3 DNA sequence: TGCAGTGCTAGAGTGGGTAACTATGGCTACACCTTC. The chain joins TRBV20-1 to TRBJ1-2; D is undetermined. V was clipped by 1 base and J by 1 base, with 4 bases between them. Germline CDR1 and CDR2: DFQATT and SNEGSKA (reference sequence). CDR3 length: 12 residues.

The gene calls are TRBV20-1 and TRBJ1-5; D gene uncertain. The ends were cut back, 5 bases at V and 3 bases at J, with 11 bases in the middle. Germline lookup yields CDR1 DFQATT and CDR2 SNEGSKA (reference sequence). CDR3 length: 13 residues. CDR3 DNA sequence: TGCAGTGCTGGTGGAGGGCACAATCAGCCCCAGCATTTT. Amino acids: CSAGGGHNQPQHF.

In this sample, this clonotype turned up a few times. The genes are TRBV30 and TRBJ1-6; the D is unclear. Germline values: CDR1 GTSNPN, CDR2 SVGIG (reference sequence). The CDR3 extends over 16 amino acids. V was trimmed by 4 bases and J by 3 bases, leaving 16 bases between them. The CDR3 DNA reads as TGTGCCTGGAACCGAGTCGGTGGATTCTATAATTCACCCCTCCACTTT. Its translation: CAWNRVGGFYNSPLHF. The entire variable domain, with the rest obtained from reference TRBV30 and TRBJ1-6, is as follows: SQTIHQWPATLVQPVGSPLSLECTVEGTSNPNLYWYRQAAGRGLQLLFYSVGIGQISSEVPQNLSASRPQDRQFILSSKKLLLSDSGFYLCAWNRVGGFYNSPLHFGNGTRLTVT.

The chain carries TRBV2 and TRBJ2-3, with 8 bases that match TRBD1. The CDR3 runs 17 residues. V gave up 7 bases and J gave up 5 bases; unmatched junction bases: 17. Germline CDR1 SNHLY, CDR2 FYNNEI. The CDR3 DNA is TGTGCCAGCAACCTGATCGCCTCCGGGACAGGCAAAGATACGCAGTATTTT. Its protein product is CASNLIASGTGKDTQYF. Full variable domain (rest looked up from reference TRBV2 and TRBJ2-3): EPEVTQTPSHQVTQMGQEVILRCVPISNHLYFYWYRQILGQKVEFLVSFYNNEISEKSEIFDDQFSVERPDGSNFTLKIRSTKLEDSAMYFCASNLIASGTGKDTQYFGPGTRLTVL.